The clone carrying this TCR beta chain was observed many times. The antigen remains unidentified. These data originate in a study of T cell repertoires in cytomegalovirus infection. Turning to the study itself: Through public TCR beta signatures, both CMV infection and matching HLA type were indicated. Whole-study results and caveats: Accumulated public TCR beta family frequency recognized individuals carrying CMV together with the relevant HLA.

V lost 6 bases to trimming and J lost 3 bases, with 12 bases between them. This CDR3 spans 14 amino acids. TCRdb passed the reads through MiXCR, listing each CDR3 protein once. The top ten hold 20% to 30% of the sample, which has under 600,000 distinct CDR3 sequences, 16% seen once. The chain is built from TRBV12-3 or TRBV12-4 and TRBJ1-5, with D uncertain. The TCR was taken from a human donor in good health (CMV status not recorded). Some clones in this sample may be carry-over from other donors' samples. Sample: CD8+ T cells from PBMCs. In nucleotides, the CDR3 is TGTGCCAGCAGCCTGGGCGTGTACAATCAGCCCCAGCATTTT. This encodes CASSLGVYNQPQHF.